Ten or more counts support the clone carrying this TCR beta chain. The genes are named according to mouse. From the germline J gene comes the end of the CDR3, since the read stops 4 residues before it. RNA was isolated and reverse transcribed to cDNA, the sequencing template. Sequencing used immunoSEQ multiplex PCR; TCRdb keeps in-frame clones, though not all of them. The sample shows about 9,000 clones, no singletons; the ten largest hold 15% to 20%. These data are taken from a study of CD8+ T cells in alopecia areata. Markers used for sorting pooled cutaneous lymph node cells were CD4, CD8alpha, NKG2D, NKG2ACE and others. Germline V lookup: CDR1 SGHDT, CDR2 FRDEAV. CDR3 length: 12 amino acids.

The receptor was isolated from a C3H/HeJ mouse with alopecia areata. This mouse strain has H2-k as its MHC haplotype. Sequencing used CD8+ T cells sorted from a lymph node. The V call is TRBV14, the J call TRBJ2-7, with D perhaps matching TRBD1 (6 bases). CDR3 amino acids: CASRPGQYEQYF. The sequenced part of the CDR3 DNA is TGTGCCAGCAGGCCGGGACAATAT.